This T cell receptor beta chain comes out of a study of CD8+CD57+ T cells in acquired aplastic anemia. Findings and caveats of the study: Patients and controls shared under 35 CD8+ CDR3 sequences, highly expressed in patients.

This clonotype was recorded many times. The antigen remains undetermined. For CDR3 and TCR beta VDJ profiling, genomic DNA was the template used. TCRdb used MiXCR to reprocess the reads, holding one entry per CDR3 protein. The sample lists 200,000 to 250,000 distinct CDR3 sequences; roughly 35% were seen once. The origin of this receptor is a human donor in good health, serving as a control. Sequences were obtained from sorted CD4+, CD8+, or CD8+CD57+ T cells (not recorded which) from PBMCs.

CDR3 sequence (DNA): TGTGCCAGCAGTGAAGTTCAGACAAATTCACCCCTCCACTTT. Translation gives CASSEVQTNSPLHF. The genes are TRBV2 and TRBJ1-6; D is undetermined. This CDR3 has 14 residues. V was clipped by 1 base and J by 7 bases, with 8 bases between them. CDR1 SNHLY and CDR2 FYNNEI come from the germline V gene.